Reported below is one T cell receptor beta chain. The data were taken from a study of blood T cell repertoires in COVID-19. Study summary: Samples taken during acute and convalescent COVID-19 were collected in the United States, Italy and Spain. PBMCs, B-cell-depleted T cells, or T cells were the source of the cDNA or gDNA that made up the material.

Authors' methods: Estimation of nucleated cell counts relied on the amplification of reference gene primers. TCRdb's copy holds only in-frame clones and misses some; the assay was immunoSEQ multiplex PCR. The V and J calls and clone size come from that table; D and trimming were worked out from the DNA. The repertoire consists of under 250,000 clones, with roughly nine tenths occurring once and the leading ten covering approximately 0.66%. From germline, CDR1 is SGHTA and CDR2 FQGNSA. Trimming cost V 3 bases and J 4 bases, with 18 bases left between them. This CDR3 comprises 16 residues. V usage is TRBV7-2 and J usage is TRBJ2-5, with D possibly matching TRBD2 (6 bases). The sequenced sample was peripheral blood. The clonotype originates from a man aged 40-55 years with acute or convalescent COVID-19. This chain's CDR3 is CASSFGSGLGGETQYF. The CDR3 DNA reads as TGTGCCAGCAGCTTCGGCTCAGGGCTGGGGGGAGAGACCCAGTACTTC.